Here is one TCR beta chain with its context. Its antigen is undetermined. Healthy Caucasians from Russia aged about 6 to 90 served as donors. This entry is derived from a study of blood T cells in healthy people across ages. Study-level findings and limits: Long-lived donors exceeded aged donors in naive CD4+ cells and diversity.

A second PCR, run for about 7 to 11 cycles, used a sample-barcoded 5' primer plus a J-beta primer mix. Each of the cDNA molecules was tagged by a template-switch adaptor with 12 random nucleotides. Per-sample output comprised a minimum of 2.5 million paired-end reads containing CDR3. Using its own MiXCR run on the 5' RACE reads, TCRdb lists one record per CDR3 protein. The table records about 1.4 million distinct CDR3 sequences, around 55% of them present only once. What was sequenced was blood. The sequence came from a man in his late teens or twenties in good health.

The CDR3 sequence is CASSLALGGEQFF. The CDR3 nucleotides read TGTGCCAGCAGCTTAGCGTTGGGGGGAGAGCAGTTCTTC. This rearrangement joins TRBV7-2 to TRBJ2-1; the D gene is possibly TRBD2 (6 bases). Germline CDR1 SGHTA, CDR2 FQGNSA. The CDR3 contains 13 residues. Trimming took off 0 bases at V and 10 bases at J, with 10 bases between the two ends. The entire variable domain, with the rest obtained from reference TRBV7-2 and TRBJ2-1, is as follows: GAGVSQSPSNKVTEKGKDVELRCDPISGHTALYWYRQSLGQGLEFLIYFQGNSAPDKSGLPSDRFSAERTGGSVSTLTIQRTQQEDSAVYLCASSLALGGEQFFGPGTRLTVL.